This T cell receptor (beta chain) was recovered during a study of cytomegalovirus exposure and HLA in healthy donors. With regard to this clone: Its specificity is unknown. Within the sample, other DNA sequences also encode this same CDR3.

This CDR3 has 14 amino acids. Trimming removed 2 bases from V and 4 bases from J; junction bases left unmatched: 1. Germline V gene data show CDR1 as KGHSH and CDR2 as LQKENI. The PCR employed 60 Vbeta primers together with 13 Jbeta primers. Sequencing was performed with immunoSEQ multiplex PCR; in TCRdb, only in-frame clones are kept and a portion is missing. The sample lists about 150,000 clones, approximately 84% seen once, with 6.3% in the top ten. The study, taken as a whole, reports: In a later analysis, a missense DCLRE1C variant was linked to TCR beta V- and J-gene trimming. The CMV antigen specificity of a few CMV-associated chains was confirmed through in vitro analysis.

Sequenced material: PBMCs. This receptor was taken from a male donor in good health and CMV-seropositive. The J gene is TRBJ1-4, the V gene TRBV18, with 7 bases identical to TRBD1. CDR3 nucleotide sequence: TGTGCCAGCTCACCAGGGACAGTTAATGAAAAACTGTTTTTT. Translated, it gives CASSPGTVNEKLFF.